This passage covers 3 T cell receptor beta chains from one sample sequenced in a study of cytomegalovirus exposure and HLA in healthy donors. Profiling relied on immunoSEQ multiplex PCR, and the TCRdb table lists in-frame clones only, not all of them. The sample shows 130,000 to 150,000 clones, just under 85% of them seen only once. Sequenced sample: PBMCs. The receptors originated from a woman aged 25 to 39 in good health and CMV-seronegative.

The V and J genes are TRBV7-2 and TRBJ1-6, with no clear D. CDR1 and CDR2 (germline): SGHTA, FQGNSA. The V end lost 3 bases, the J end lost 6 bases, and 12 bases lay between the germline ends. The CDR3 loop spans 15 amino acids. The CDR3: CASSLGGWGNSPLHF. CDR3 sequence (DNA): TGTGCCAGCAGCTTGGGAGGATGGGGTAATTCACCCCTCCACTTT.

The chain joins TRBV15 to TRBJ2-1; 8 bases line up with TRBD2. V trimming: 3 bases; J trimming: 8 bases; junction bases outside the gene matches: 18. Per the germline V gene, CDR1 is LNHNV and CDR2 is YYDKDF (reference sequence). This CDR3 spans 18 amino acids. CDR3: CATSSPYGGALNWDEQFF. The CDR3 DNA reads as TGTGCCACCAGCAGTCCCTACGGGGGGGCGCTGAATTGGGATGAGCAGTTCTTC.

The chain employs TRBV28 and TRBJ1-3, with no clear D. Looked up from germline, CDR1 is MDHEN and CDR2 is SYDVKM. V was pared by 4 bases and J by 4 bases, with 5 bases between. CDR3 length equals 12 residues. CDR3 DNA sequence: TGTGCCAGCAGTTCCCTGGGAAACACCATATATTTT. The encoded protein is CASSSLGNTIYF.